This T cell receptor beta chain comes out of a study of shared clonotypes between healthy human individuals. General study findings and limits: Sampling used blood alone; tissue repertoires probably differ. Unshared clonotypes carried lower generation probabilities than those common to all four donors.

Donors were Caucasian adults residing in Nashville, Tennessee, USA. Clones were sequenced by immunoSEQ multiplex PCR, and TCRdb holds only the in-frame ones, with some missing. The repertoire includes 950,000 to 1,100,000 clones, approximately 80% of them detected once, and 0.5% to 0.65% sits in the top ten. This clone was recorded a few times. Its antigen is unknown. Germline loops: CDR1 MNHNS, CDR2 SASEGT. V shed 5 bases, J shed 3 bases, and the junction held 6 bases outside the gene matches. This CDR3 spans 14 amino acids. The clonotype comes from a man between 18 and 29 years old in good health. Some clones in this sample may be carry-over from other donors' samples. This sequence joins TRBV6-1 and TRBJ2-7, with 8 bases that match TRBD1. The sequencing sample was made of memory CD4+ T cells from PBMCs. The subset: CD45RA-negative fraction. This CDR3 reads CASSLGTGHYEQYF. CDR3 nucleotide sequence: TGTGCCAGCAGTCTGGGGACAGGCCACTACGAGCAGTACTTC.